Listed here is a single T cell receptor beta chain. This clone was found a few times. Its antigen remains unidentified. Per-base quality was not reported, and no clone a single base away is much larger than it. Trimming leaves V shorter by 8 bases and J shorter by 11 bases, with the junction holding 21 bases beyond the gene matches. From a lookup of the germline V gene, CDR1 and CDR2 are SGHDT and YYEEEE. The CDR3 starts with the cysteine, ends with the phenylalanine, and has 16 residues. Only the CDR3 DNA stays, 48 bases, in frame from base 1. The data derive from a study of PD-L1 blockade in urothelial cancer (dated 2017 in TCRdb). General notes on the study: Therapy was started in 2014 for all patients, and atezolizumab 1,200 mg was administered intravenously every 3 weeks. Around 30 patients had pretreatment blood TCR-seq, some 24 had at least one posttreatment blood collection, and some 24 had tumor TCR-seq. Pretreatment tumor samples and matched peripheral blood, collected serially before and after atezolizumab treatment, underwent TCR sequencing. Blood samples gave median yields of approximately 130,000 T cells and 65,000 to 85,000 unique TCRs, along with a median clonality of 0.080. Roughly 10 patients reached durable clinical benefit, while some 21 patients did not. About 90% of the roughly 30 patients were identified as males with urothelial cancer of bladder origin, and a prior smoking history was reported by 18 of 29 patients. Progression-free survival longer than 6 months counted as durable clinical benefit, and TCR features were additionally tested against both progression-free and overall survival. Blood samples were analyzed at 3 weeks after treatment start (second dose) and at 6 weeks after treatment start. An ECOG performance status of 0 or 1 was recorded for the patients, and 0 to 3 prior chemotherapy regimens had been received by the patients. The study, an exploratory multi-omic analysis, examined somatic, immune and clinical correlates of response to PD-L1 blockade with atezolizumab in urothelial cancer. In the same patients who had TCR sequencing, pretreatment tumors also underwent whole exome sequencing and RNA sequencing.

Each PCR received spiked-in synthetic TCR analog templates so that absolute template abundance could be estimated from read counts. The immunoSEQ assay used bias-controlled V and J gene primers to amplify TCRbeta CDR3 regions from genomic DNA. Sequencing of rearranged TCRbeta segments was performed at approximately 20X coverage. Regarding the original processing steps: Sequencing errors were corrected by clustering, and CDR3s were annotated against IMGT so that V, D and J genes could be assigned. Downstream analyses used only productive TCRbeta rearrangements and left out out-of-frame or stop-codon sequences. Clonality was computed as one minus Shannon entropy normalized by the log of the number of unique productive sequences. Fisher's exact test with Benjamini-Hochberg correction, at a threshold of adjusted p below 0.01, was used to find clones that differed between time points or between blood and tumor. The table was pulled from immuneACCESS by TCRdb, which kept in-frame rearrangements only. Such tables lose some clones; where checked, under half of the loss comes from unresolved V genes, and the rest has no known cause. That table furnishes V, J and clone size, whereas the DNA furnished D and trimming. The sample data list around 53,000 clones, and under 90% of these were observed just once. Together, the top ten hold 5% to 7.5% of the sample.

What the authors observed across the whole study: At 3 weeks after the start of treatment, tumor-associated TCR clones in peripheral blood had expanded more in patients with durable benefit (n ≈ 24, p = 0.022). A pretreatment peripheral blood TCR clonality below the median was linked to improved progression-free and overall survival. Because the sample size was small (n ≈ 29) and many of the analyses were exploratory, the results are meant to be hypothesis-generating.

A total of about 31 patients with locally advanced or metastatic urothelial carcinoma, treated at Memorial Sloan Kettering on a trial protocol, made up the cohort. Peripheral blood mononuclear cells were collected pretreatment and during treatment, at between 1 and 8 total time points per patient. The Qiagen DNeasy Blood extraction kit was used to purify genomic DNA from total PBMCs and from tumor samples. PBMCs were collected pretreatment and during treatment, and were isolated and stored as previously described. Specimen: PBMCs, collected around atezolizumab (anti-PD-L1) treatment. The TCR originated in a man aged 35 to 55 with urothelial cancer. The sequence joins TRBV5-6 to TRBJ1-1; the junction holds 10 bases that match TRBD1. The CDR3 protein sequence reads: CASDRDRGWGGPEAFF. The sequenced DNA: TGTGCCAGTGACAGGGACAGGGGCTGGGGTGGACCGGAGGCTTTCTTT. Beyond the CDR3, the reference TRBV5-6 and TRBJ1-1 genes provide the residues; the full variable domain reads: DAGVTQSPTHLIKTRGQQVTLRCSPKSGHDTVSWYQQALGQGPQFIFQYYEEEERQRGNFPDRFSGHQFPNYSSELNVNALLLGDSALYLCASDRDRGWGGPEAFFGQGTRLTVV.